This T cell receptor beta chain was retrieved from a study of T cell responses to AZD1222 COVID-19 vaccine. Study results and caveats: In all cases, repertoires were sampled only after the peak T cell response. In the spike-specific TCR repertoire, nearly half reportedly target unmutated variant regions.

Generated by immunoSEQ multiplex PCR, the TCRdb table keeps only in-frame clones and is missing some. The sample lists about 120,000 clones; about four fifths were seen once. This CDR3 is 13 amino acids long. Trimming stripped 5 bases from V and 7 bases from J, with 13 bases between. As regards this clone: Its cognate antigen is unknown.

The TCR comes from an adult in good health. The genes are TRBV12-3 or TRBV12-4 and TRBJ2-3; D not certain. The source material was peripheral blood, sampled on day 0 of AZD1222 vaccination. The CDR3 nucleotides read TGTGCCAGCAGTCTATCGGAATTCCATACGCAGTATTTT. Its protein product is CASSLSEFHTQYF.